These 18 T cell receptor beta chains came from one sample sequenced in a study of shared clonotypes between healthy human individuals. Some clones are missing from TCRdb's copy, which holds only in-frame ones; the method was immunoSEQ multiplex PCR. The sample yields approximately 1.1 million clones, around 78% seen once. The material sequenced was memory CD4+ T cells from PBMCs. Subset noted: CD45RA-negative fraction. The source is a young man in good health. Some clones in this sample may be carry-over from other donors' samples.

This sequence joins TRBV5-4 and TRBJ2-7, with 8 bases matching TRBD1. V lost 3 bases to trimming and J lost 0 bases; unmatched junction nucleotides: 5. The CDR3 is made up of 15 amino acids. Per germline, CDR1 SGHNT and CDR2 YYREEE (reference sequence). The CDR3 protein is CASSSQGANSYEQYF. The CDR3 coding sequence is TGTGCCAGCAGCTCCCAGGGGGCCAACTCCTACGAGCAGTACTTC.

The CDR3 here is CASSQGQGSGGYTF. The CDR3 bases are TGTGCCAGCAGTCAAGGACAGGGGTCGGGTGGCTACACCTTC. This rearrangement joins TRBV6-5 to TRBJ1-2; TRBD1 agrees at 9 bases. This CDR3 region has 14 residues. V shed 5 bases, J shed 7 bases, and the junction held 8 bases outside the gene matches. Germline-derived CDR1 and CDR2 are MNHEY and SVGAGI.

The chain has TRBV5-8 and TRBJ1-3; D not resolved. V lost 4 bases and J 1 base, leaving 12 bases between the germline ends. The CDR3 totals 15 residues. CDR1 is SGHTS, CDR2 YDEGEE, per germline. As DNA, the CDR3 is TGTGCCAGCAGCGTCCGGCTCCCATCTGGAAACACCATATATTTT. It translates to CASSVRLPSGNTIYF.

For this clone: Sequence at one end of the junction differs from germline and may be a read error. The chain combines TRBV28 with TRBJ2-1, with D perhaps matching TRBD1 (6 bases). Germline CDR1 MDHEN, CDR2 SYDVKM. There are 13 residues in the CDR3. In DNA form, the CDR3 reads TGTGCCAGCAGTTTGGGGGCCTACAATGGGCAGTTCTTC. It encodes CASSLGAYNGQFF.

This chain links TRBV2 with TRBJ2-2; D not resolved. Per germline, CDR1 SNHLY and CDR2 FYNNEI. This CDR3 has 13 amino acids. V was clipped by 7 bases and J by 1 base, with 7 bases between them. The CDR3 loop is CASNVENTGELFF. The CDR3 nucleotides are TGTGCCAGCAATGTAGAGAACACCGGGGAGCTGTTTTTT.

The gene calls are TRBV13 and TRBJ2-2; D gene ambiguous. The V end was cut by 4 bases, the J end by 4 bases, with 16 bases between. The CDR3 covers 16 residues. Germline values: CDR1 PRHDT, CDR2 FYEKMQ (reference sequence). This chain's CDR3 is CASSSGKKKSTGELFF. CDR3 coding DNA: TGTGCCAGCAGCTCTGGCAAGAAGAAGAGCACCGGGGAGCTGTTTTTT.

V and J are TRBV11-1 and TRBJ1-1; 7 bases match TRBD1. The J segment lost 3 bases and the V segment lost 5 bases, leaving 6 bases of the junction unmatched. The length of the CDR3 is 14 residues. The germline CDR1 and CDR2 sequences are SGHAT and FQDESV (reference sequence). CDR3 protein: CASSENRGDTEAFF. The CDR3 coding sequence is TGTGCCAGCAGCGAGAACAGGGGAGACACTGAAGCTTTCTTT.

The V call is TRBV2, the J call TRBJ2-3, with D perhaps TRBD1 (6 bases). Trimming left V 3 bases short and J 3 bases short, with 16 bases between. CDR1 is SNHLY, CDR2 FYNNEI, per germline. The CDR3 loop spans 16 amino acids. The CDR3 sequence: CASSELSGARTDTQYF. Here the CDR3 DNA reads TGTGCCAGCAGTGAGTTGTCAGGGGCGCGAACAGATACGCAGTATTTT. Full variable domain (outside the CDR3, taken from reference TRBV2 and TRBJ2-3): EPEVTQTPSHQVTQMGQEVILRCVPISNHLYFYWYRQILGQKVEFLVSFYNNEISEKSEIFDDQFSVERPDGSNFTLKIRSTKLEDSAMYFCASSELSGARTDTQYFGPGTRLTVL.

The rearrangement links TRBV5-1 to TRBJ1-2; no firm D call. Trimming removed 0 bases at V and 8 bases at J, with 11 bases between. CDR1 and CDR2 from the germline V gene are SGHRS and YFSETQ. There are 13 residues in the CDR3. The CDR3, as DNA: TGCGCCAGCAGCTTGGCCTGGCGGGAAGGCTACACCTTC. Its translation is CASSLAWREGYTF.

The chain is built from TRBV5-6 and TRBJ2-7; D is unresolved. Germline CDR1 reads SGHDT; CDR2 reads YYEEEE. Trimming left V 5 bases short and J 3 bases short, with 9 bases between. This CDR3 comprises 12 residues. The CDR3 here is CASSIGIYEQYF. The CDR3 DNA is TGTGCCAGCAGTATAGGGATCTACGAGCAGTACTTC.

For this clone: This sample includes further DNA sequences coding for the same CDR3. V usage is TRBV28 and J usage is TRBJ1-2; D not resolved. Germline-derived CDR1 and CDR2 are MDHEN and SYDVKM. V was clipped by 1 base and J by 5 bases, with 5 bases between them. The CDR3 sequence is 12 residues long. CDR3 in DNA: TGTGCCAGCAGTTTATCGGGGTATGGCTACACCTTC. As protein: CASSLSGYGYTF.

In DNA form, the CDR3 reads TGCGCCAGCAGCCAAGAACCATACACCGGGGAGCTGTTTTTT. Residues: CASSQEPYTGELFF. The genes are TRBV4-1 and TRBJ2-2, with D unclear. Trimming stripped 0 bases from V and 3 bases from J, with 5 bases between. The CDR3 sequence is 14 residues long. Germline values: CDR1 MGHRA, CDR2 YSYEKL.

The V call is TRBV7-2, the J call TRBJ2-5; unclear D gene. With 1 base removed from V and 7 bases from J, the gap between germline ends came to 10 bases. The CDR3 loop spans 13 amino acids. CDR1 and CDR2 (germline): SGHTA, FQGNSA. This chain's CDR3 is CASSLGPGGTQYF. The CDR3 DNA is TGTGCCAGCAGCTTAGGTCCGGGTGGGACCCAGTACTTC.

This rearrangement joins TRBV7-8 to TRBJ2-1; 10 bases map to TRBD2. Trimming at V came to 5 bases and at J to 6 bases, leaving 13 bases not matched to a gene. The CDR3 contains 17 residues. CDR1 is SGHVS, CDR2 FQNEAQ, per germline. Written as DNA, the CDR3 is TGTGCCAGCAGCCCCAAGGGAGCGGGAGGGCCGGTCAATGAGCAGTTCTTC. Protein product: CASSPKGAGGPVNEQFF. Full variable domain (remainder filled in from reference TRBV7-8 and TRBJ2-1): GAGVSQSPRYKVAKRGQDVALRCDPISGHVSLFWYQQALGQGPEFLTYFQNEAQLDKSGLPSDRFFAERPEGSVSTLKIQRTQQEDSAVYLCASSPKGAGGPVNEQFFGPGTRLTVL.

This clone was counted between two and nine times. The rearrangement joins TRBV27 to TRBJ2-1; D is possibly TRBD2 (5 bases). V was clipped by 2 bases and J by 4 bases, with 12 bases between them. The germline CDR1 and CDR2 sequences are MNHEY and SMNVEV (reference sequence). This CDR3 comprises 15 residues. The CDR3 DNA is TGTGCCAGCAGTTTAGGGAGAACCTTATACAATGAGCAGTTCTTC. As protein: CASSLGRTLYNEQFF.

The chain joins TRBV5-6 to TRBJ1-1; the D gene is possibly TRBD1 (6 bases). Trimming stripped 0 bases from V and 7 bases from J, with 10 bases between. The CDR3 spans 13 residues. Looked up from germline, CDR1 is SGHDT and CDR2 is YYEEEE. CDR3 residues: CASSLDRAGEAFF. DNA of the CDR3: TGTGCCAGCAGCTTGGACAGGGCGGGTGAAGCTTTCTTT.

The genes are TRBV4-2 and TRBJ2-1, with D possibly being TRBD2 (6 bases). Germline lookup yields CDR1 LGHNA and CDR2 YNFKEQ. The CDR3 is 16 residues long. Trimming removed 0 bases at V and 6 bases at J, with 15 bases between. CDR3 in amino acids: CASSQDQLARGNEQFF. CDR3 nucleotide sequence: TGTGCCAGCAGCCAAGATCAACTAGCAAGGGGCAATGAGCAGTTCTTC.

The gene calls are TRBV14 and TRBJ2-1; no firm D call. The CDR3 is made up of 20 amino acids. Germline values: CDR1 SGHDN, CDR2 FVKESK. Between the trimmed V and J ends, which lost 0 bases and 0 bases, there was a span of 21 bases. The CDR3 DNA follows: TGTGCCAGCAGCCAAGACGGCTTTTCTGGCTACCTCAACTCCTACAATGAGCAGTTCTTC. This codes for CASSQDGFSGYLNSYNEQFF.